The text below deals with one T cell receptor beta chain. Its target is not known. This sample was taken from a study of T-cell reconstitution after alpha-beta-depleted transplantation in children. General observations from the study: By one year post-transplant, T-cell counts and diversity largely arose from T cells that were newly produced. Several hundred rapidly expanded clones from non-depleted graft cells reportedly supplied alpha-beta T cells about two months post-transplant.

This sample's TCRbeta library carried unique molecular identifier barcodes. TCRdb re-analysed the PCR reads in MiXCR, keeping a single row per CDR3 protein. The sample carries about 980,000 distinct CDR3 sequences, roughly 29% recorded once. This specimen consisted of PBMCs, mostly from graft donor cells, obtained 360 days after TCRalphabeta/CD19-depleted stem cell transplant. The sequence came from a boy in the first two years of life who had a stem cell transplant for SCID, so the T cells may come from the graft donor.

This CDR3 is CATSSPQGSGELFF. The CDR3 DNA sequence: TGTGCCACCAGCAGTCCCCAGGGCTCCGGGGAGCTGTTTTTT. The gene calls are TRBV15 and TRBJ2-2, with a tentative D call TRBD1 (5 bases). Germline V gene data show CDR1 as LNHNV and CDR2 as YYDKDF (reference sequence). Trimming removed 3 bases from V and 6 bases from J, with 11 bases in between. This CDR3 has 14 amino acids.